This T cell receptor (beta chain) is from a study of T-cell reconstitution after alpha-beta-depleted transplantation in children. In this sample, this clonotype turned up a few times. The TCRbeta library was prepared with unique molecular identifiers. TCRdb reanalysed the PCR reads using MiXCR and keeps one entry per CDR3 protein. The data show about 980,000 distinct CDR3 sequences, with 25% to 30% seen just once and roughly 27% held by the top ten. After removal of 0 bases from V and 6 bases from J, the junction contained 10 bases not matched to a gene. The CDR3 is 17 amino acids. Germline V gives CDR1 SGHTA, CDR2 FQGNSA.

The sequence was collected from a boy less than two years old who had a stem cell transplant for SCID, so the T cells may come from the graft donor. The specimen was PBMCs, mostly from graft donor cells, collected 360 days after TCRalphabeta/CD19-depleted stem cell transplant. This sequence joins TRBV7-2 and TRBJ2-5, with TRBD2 identical over 10 bases. The CDR3 region is CASSLAIAGGNSKTQYF. The CDR3, as DNA: TGTGCCAGCAGCTTAGCGATAGCGGGGGGCAATTCGAAGACCCAGTACTTC.